This T cell receptor (beta chain) derives from a study of cytomegalovirus exposure and HLA in healthy donors. The donors (healthy individuals) were bone marrow donors. V lost 7 bases to trimming and J lost 3 bases, with 21 bases between them. Germline CDR1 SEHNR, CDR2 FQNEAQ (reference sequence). CDR3 length: 16 residues. This clone was seen at least ten times. As yet, its antigen is unknown. It was with 60 Vbeta and 13 Jbeta primers that the PCR ran. This table comes from immunoSEQ multiplex PCR, and its TCRdb copy is limited to in-frame clones, with some not included. The sample yields roughly 98,000 clones, roughly 74% seen once. Overall study results and limits: The listing of some 170 TCR beta chains classed them as cytomegalovirus-associated.

The chain has TRBV7-9 and TRBJ1-1; D not resolved. The clonotype originates from a female donor in good health and CMV-seropositive. The sample taken for sequencing was PBMCs. Here the CDR3 DNA reads TGTGCCAGCACCCCGCTCGCTAGGCTACCGCACACTGAAGCTTTCTTT. The encoded protein is CASTPLARLPHTEAFF.